This entry is about one TCR beta chain. The antigen it recognizes is unknown. Per-nucleotide qualities are absent, and no much larger clonotype sits a single base away. At diagnosis, tumor, uninvolved tumor-adjacent lung and peripheral blood were collected and then preserved as a mix of FFPE and fresh-frozen material. For TCR repertoire profiling, the blood samples were analyzed as peripheral blood mononuclear cells. The cysteine opens and the phenylalanine closes a CDR3 of 11 amino acids. This entry keeps only the CDR3 DNA: 33 bases, framed from base 1. Cut back by 5 bases and 3 bases, the V and J ends lie 7 bases apart. The germline V gene specifies SQVTM as CDR1 and ANQGSEA as CDR2. The immunoSEQ Assay was used to sequence TCR beta CDR3 regions from DNA. Regarding the original processing steps: T cell density was computed as TCR beta template counts normalized to usable DNA estimated by amplifying housekeeping genes. Richness was estimated with the preseqR package, extrapolating to 400,000 templates for PBMC samples and 120,000 templates for tissue samples. Clonality was calculated as one minus Pielou's evenness. Differential abundance testing on productive amino-acid clonotypes, with a minimum total count of 5 and an alpha of 0.1, was used to identify tissue-enriched TCRs. The Jaccard Index and the Morisita Overlap Index were used to measure how much the repertoires overlapped between compartments. GLIPH grouped TCR beta CDR3s together with public tetramer-defined viral CDR3s, and a viral motif had to include at least three viral sequences and also show V-gene enrichment. TCRdb stores this immuneACCESS table with in-frame sequences only. Part of the clones is absent; in the studies checked, under half of the shortfall reflects unresolved V genes, and no reason is known for the rest. That table furnishes V, J and clone size, whereas the DNA furnished D and trimming. In all, the sample holds under 10,000 clones, and less than 95% of those were seen once. Together, the top ten hold 15% to 20% of the sample.

This entry comes from a study of T cells in localized non-small cell lung cancer (TCRdb year 2020). As for the study more broadly: Comparing tumors with uninvolved tumor-adjacent lungs, the study looked at the T cell repertoires of hundreds of patients with early-stage NSCLC. The cohort was made up of under 250 treatment-naive NSCLC patients whose localized lung tumors had been resected. Of the NSCLC patients, roughly 130 were male and roughly 100 were female, and the mean age was approximately 64 years.

Overall study results and their limits: Of the top 100 tumor clones, a median of approximately 60 were detected in paired uninvolved adjacent lung; some 28 were also among that lung's top 100. Uninvolved tumor-adjacent lung showed the highest T cell clonality, higher than tumor, which suggests more focused antigenic responses in the uninvolved tumor-adjacent lung. Higher T cell density in blood was associated with longer overall survival, whereas higher clonality in adjacent lung was associated with shorter survival. Because multi-region tumor sequencing was not performed, intratumor heterogeneity could not be ruled out. Because the study design was exploratory, TCR variables were selected using unadjusted p-values without false-discovery rate correction.

The material was peripheral blood, obtained before any cancer treatment. The rearrangement combines TRBV29-1 with TRBJ2-5; 5 matching bases give a weak D call of TRBD1. The TCR originated in a male donor older than 55 with stage III squamous cell lung carcinoma. CDR3 loop: CSVYRKETQYF. The bases are TGCAGCGTTTACAGGAAAGAGACCCAGTACTTC.